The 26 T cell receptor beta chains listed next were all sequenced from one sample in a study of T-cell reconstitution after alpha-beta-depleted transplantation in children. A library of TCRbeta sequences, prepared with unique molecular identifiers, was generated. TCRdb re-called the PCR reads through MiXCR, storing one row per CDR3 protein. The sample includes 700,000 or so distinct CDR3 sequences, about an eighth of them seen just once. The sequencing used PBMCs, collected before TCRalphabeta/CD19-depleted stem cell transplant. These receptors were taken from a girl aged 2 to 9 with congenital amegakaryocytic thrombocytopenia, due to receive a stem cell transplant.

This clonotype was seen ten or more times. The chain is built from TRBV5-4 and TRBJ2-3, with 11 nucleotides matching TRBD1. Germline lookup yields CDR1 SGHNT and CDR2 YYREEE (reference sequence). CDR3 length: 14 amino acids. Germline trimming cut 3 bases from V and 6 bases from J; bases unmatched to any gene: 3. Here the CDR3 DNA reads TGTGCCAGCAGCTACGGACAGGGGGCGGATACGCAGTATTTT. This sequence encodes CASSYGQGADTQYF.

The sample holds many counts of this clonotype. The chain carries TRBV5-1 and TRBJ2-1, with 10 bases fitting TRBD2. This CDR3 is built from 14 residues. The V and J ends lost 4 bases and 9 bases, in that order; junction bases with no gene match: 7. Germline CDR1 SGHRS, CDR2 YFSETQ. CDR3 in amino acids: CASSDQREGGEQFF. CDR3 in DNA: TGCGCCAGCAGCGATCAGCGGGAGGGTGGTGAGCAGTTCTTC.

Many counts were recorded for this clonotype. The CDR3 DNA is TGCAGCGTTGAACCCTGGGACAGGGGAAACAATGAGCAGTTCTTC. It yields the protein CSVEPWDRGNNEQFF. The V call is TRBV29-1, the J call TRBJ2-1; 10 nucleotides agree with TRBD1. The CDR3 contains 15 residues. Germline loops: CDR1 SQVTM, CDR2 ANQGSEA. V lost 2 bases, J lost 5 bases, and 6 bases stayed unmatched.

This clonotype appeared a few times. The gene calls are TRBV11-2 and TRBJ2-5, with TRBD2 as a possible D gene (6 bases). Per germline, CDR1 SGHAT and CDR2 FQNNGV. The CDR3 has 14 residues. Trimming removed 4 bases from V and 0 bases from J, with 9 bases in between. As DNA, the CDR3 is TGTGCCAGCAGCTCCCTAGCGAACCAAGAGACCCAGTACTTC. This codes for CASSSLANQETQYF.

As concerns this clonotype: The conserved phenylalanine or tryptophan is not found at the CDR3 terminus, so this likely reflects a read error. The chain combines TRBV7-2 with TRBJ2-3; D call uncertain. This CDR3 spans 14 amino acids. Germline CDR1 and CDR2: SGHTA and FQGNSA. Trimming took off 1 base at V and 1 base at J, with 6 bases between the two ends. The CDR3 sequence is CASSLERGTDTQYL. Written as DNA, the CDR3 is TGTGCCAGCAGCTTAGAAAGGGGCACAGATACGCAGTATTTA.

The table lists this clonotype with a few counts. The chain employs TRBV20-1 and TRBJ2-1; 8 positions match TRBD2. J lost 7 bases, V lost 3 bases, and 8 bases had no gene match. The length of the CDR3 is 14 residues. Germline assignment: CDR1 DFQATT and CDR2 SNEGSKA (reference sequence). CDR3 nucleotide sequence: TGCAGTGCTAGCGGGAGGGCCGATTTTAATGAGCAGTTCTTC. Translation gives CSASGRADFNEQFF.

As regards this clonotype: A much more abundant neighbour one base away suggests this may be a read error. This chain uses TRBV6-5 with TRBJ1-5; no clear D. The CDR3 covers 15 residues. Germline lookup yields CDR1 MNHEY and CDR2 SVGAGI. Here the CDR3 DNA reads TGTGCCAGCAGTTACTCAGTTAATAGCAATCAGCCCCAGCTTTTT. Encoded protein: CASSYSVNSNQPQLF.

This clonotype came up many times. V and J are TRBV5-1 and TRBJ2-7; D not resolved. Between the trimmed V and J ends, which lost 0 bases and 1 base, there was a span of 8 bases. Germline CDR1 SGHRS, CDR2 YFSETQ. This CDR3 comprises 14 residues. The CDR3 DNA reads TGCGCCAGCAGCTTGGCAGATACTTCCTACGAGCAGTACTTC. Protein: CASSLADTSYEQYF.

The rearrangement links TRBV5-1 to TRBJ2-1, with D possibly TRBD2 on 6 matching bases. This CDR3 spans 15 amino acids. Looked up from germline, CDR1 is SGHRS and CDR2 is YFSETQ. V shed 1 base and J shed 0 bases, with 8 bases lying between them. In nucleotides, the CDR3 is TGCGCCAGCAGCTTGTTGGGGGGCTCCTACAATGAGCAGTTCTTC. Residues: CASSLLGGSYNEQFF.

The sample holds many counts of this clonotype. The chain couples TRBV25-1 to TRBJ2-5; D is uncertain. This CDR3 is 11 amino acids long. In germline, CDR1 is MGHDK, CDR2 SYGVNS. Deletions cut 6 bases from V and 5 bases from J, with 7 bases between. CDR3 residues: CASREGETQYF. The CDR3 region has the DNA TGTGCCAGCAGGGAAGGGGAGACCCAGTACTTC. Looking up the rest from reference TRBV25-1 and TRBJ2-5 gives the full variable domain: EADIYQTPRYLVIGTGKKITLECSQTMGHDKMYWYQQDPGMELHLIHYSYGVNSTEKGDLSSESTVSRIRTEHFPLTLESARPSHTSQYLCASREGETQYFGPGTRLLVL.

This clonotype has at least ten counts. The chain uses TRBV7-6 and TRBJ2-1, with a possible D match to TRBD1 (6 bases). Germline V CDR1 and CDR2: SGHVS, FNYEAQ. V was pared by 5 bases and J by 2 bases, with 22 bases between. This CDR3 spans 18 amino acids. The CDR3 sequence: CASSPNTLGAVTYNEQFF. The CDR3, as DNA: TGTGCCAGCAGCCCTAACACCTTGGGGGCGGTAACCTACAATGAGCAGTTCTTC. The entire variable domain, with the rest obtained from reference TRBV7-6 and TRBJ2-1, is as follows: GAGVSQSPRYKVTKRGQDVALRCDPISGHVSLYWYRQALGQGPEFLTYFNYEAQQDKSGLPNDRFSAERPEGSISTLTIQRTEQRDSAMYRCASSPNTLGAVTYNEQFFGPGTRLTVL.

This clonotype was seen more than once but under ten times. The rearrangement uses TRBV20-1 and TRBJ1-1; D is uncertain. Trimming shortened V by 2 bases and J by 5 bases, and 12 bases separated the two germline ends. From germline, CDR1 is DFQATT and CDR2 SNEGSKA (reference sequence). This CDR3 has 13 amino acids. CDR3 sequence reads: CSARKTMMTEAFF. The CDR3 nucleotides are TGCAGTGCTAGAAAAACTATGATGACTGAAGCTTTCTTT.

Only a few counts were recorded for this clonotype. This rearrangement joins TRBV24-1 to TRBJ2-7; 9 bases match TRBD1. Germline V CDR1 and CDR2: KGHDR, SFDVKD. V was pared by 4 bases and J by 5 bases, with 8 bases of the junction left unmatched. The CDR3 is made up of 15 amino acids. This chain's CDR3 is CATSDPGQGTNEQYF. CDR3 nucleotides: TGTGCCACCAGTGACCCGGGACAGGGTACCAACGAGCAGTACTTC.

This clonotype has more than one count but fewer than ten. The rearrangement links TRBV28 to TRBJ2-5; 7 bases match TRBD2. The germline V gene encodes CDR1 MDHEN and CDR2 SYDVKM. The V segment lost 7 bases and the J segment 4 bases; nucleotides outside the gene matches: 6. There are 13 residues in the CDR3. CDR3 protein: CASKVGGRETQYF. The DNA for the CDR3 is TGTGCCAGCAAGGTGGGGGGGAGAGAGACCCAGTACTTC.

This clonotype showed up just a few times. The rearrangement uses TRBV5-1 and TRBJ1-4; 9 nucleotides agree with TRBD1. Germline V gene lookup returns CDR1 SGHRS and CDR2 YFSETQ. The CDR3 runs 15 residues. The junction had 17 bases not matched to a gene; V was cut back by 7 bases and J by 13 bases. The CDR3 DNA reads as TGCGCCAGCGTTCTCACCGGGACAGGGCGATCCGGACTGTTTTTT. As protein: CASVLTGTGRSGLFF.

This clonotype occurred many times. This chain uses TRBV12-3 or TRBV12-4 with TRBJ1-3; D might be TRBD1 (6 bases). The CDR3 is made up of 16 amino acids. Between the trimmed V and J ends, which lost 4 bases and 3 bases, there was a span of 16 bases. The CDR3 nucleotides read TGTGCCAGCAGTTCCCCTAGGGGGTTATTTGGAAACACCATATATTTT. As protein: CASSSPRGLFGNTIYF.

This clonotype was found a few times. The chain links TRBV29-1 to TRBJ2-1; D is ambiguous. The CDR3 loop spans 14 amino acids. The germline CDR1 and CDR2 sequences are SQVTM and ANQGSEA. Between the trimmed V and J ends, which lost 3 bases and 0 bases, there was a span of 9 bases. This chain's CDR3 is CSVDLGDSYNEQFF. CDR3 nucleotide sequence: TGCAGCGTTGATTTAGGAGACTCCTACAATGAGCAGTTCTTC.

The CDR3 protein is CASSWSSRTSGPGADTQYF. The DNA for the CDR3 is TGCGCCAGCAGCTGGTCTTCTAGGACTAGCGGGCCGGGAGCCGATACGCAGTATTTT. J is TRBJ2-3 and V is TRBV5-1, with TRBD2 identical over 11 bases. V trimming: 3 bases; J trimming: 6 bases; junction bases outside the gene matches: 18. Germline CDR1 is SGHRS and CDR2 is YFSETQ. The CDR3 runs to 19 residues.

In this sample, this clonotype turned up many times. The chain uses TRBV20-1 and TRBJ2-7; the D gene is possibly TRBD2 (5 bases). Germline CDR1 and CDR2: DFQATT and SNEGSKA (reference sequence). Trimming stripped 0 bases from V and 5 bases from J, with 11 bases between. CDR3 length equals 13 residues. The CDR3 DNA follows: TGCAGTGCTAGAGAAGGACTTTCACACGAGCAGTACTTC. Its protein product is CSAREGLSHEQYF.

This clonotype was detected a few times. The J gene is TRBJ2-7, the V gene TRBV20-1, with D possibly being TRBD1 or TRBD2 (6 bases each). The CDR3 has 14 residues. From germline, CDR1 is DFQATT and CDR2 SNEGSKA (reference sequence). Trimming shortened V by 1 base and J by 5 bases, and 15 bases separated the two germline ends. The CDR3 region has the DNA TGCAGTGCTAGAGTAGGGGGGAGCCTTGACGAGCAGTACTTC. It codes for CSARVGGSLDEQYF.

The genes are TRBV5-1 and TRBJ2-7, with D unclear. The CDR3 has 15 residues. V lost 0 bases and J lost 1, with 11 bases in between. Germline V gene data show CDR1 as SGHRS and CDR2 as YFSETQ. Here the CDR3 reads CASSLAPDGSYEQYF. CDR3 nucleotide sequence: TGCGCCAGCAGCTTGGCCCCCGACGGATCCTACGAGCAGTACTTC.

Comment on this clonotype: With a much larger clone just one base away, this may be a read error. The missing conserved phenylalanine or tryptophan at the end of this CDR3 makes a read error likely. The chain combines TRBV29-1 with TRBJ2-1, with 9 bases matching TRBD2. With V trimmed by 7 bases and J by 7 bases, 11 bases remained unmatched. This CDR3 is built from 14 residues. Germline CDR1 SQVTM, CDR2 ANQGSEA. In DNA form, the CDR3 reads TGCAGCGCCAAAGGCGGGAGGGCAAGGAATGAGCAGTTCTAC. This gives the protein CSAKGGRARNEQFY.

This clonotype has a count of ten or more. The CDR3 spells CAISESSEQFF. The CDR3 bases are TGTGCCATCAGTGAGTCGAGTGAGCAGTTCTTC. This rearrangement joins TRBV10-3 to TRBJ2-1; unclear D gene. Trimming removed 0 bases at V and 9 bases at J, with 3 bases between. This CDR3 comprises 11 residues. Per the germline V gene, CDR1 is ENHRY and CDR2 is SYGVKD.

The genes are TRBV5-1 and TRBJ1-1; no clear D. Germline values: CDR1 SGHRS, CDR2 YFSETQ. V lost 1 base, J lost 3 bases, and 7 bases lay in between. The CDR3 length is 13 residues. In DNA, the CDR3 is TGCGCCAGCAGCTTGTTGGCGGACACTGAAGCTTTCTTT. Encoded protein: CASSLLADTEAFF.

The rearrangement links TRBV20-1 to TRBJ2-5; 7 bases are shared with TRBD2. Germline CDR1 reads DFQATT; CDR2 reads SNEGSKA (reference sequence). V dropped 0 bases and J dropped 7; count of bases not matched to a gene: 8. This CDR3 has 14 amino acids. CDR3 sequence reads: CSARDPAGAVTQYF. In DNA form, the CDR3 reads TGCAGTGCTAGAGATCCGGCGGGAGCCGTGACCCAGTACTTC.

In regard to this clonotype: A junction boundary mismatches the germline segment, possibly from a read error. CDR3 sequence: CATSREFRADTGKLFF. The DNA of the CDR3 is TGTGCCACCAGCAGAGAGTTTAGGGCTGACACCGGGAAGCTGTTTTTT. This chain links TRBV15 with TRBJ2-2, with D possibly being TRBD2 (5 bases). Per germline, CDR1 LNHNV and CDR2 YYDKDF (reference sequence). This CDR3 has 16 amino acids.